The entry below gives a single T cell receptor beta chain sequence along with its context. The data derive from a study of blood T cell repertoires in COVID-19. Trimming cost V 5 bases and J 4 bases, with 17 bases left between them. The CDR3 runs to 15 residues. Germline CDR1 MNHEY, CDR2 SVGEGT. Clones were read by immunoSEQ multiplex PCR, and TCRdb kept only the in-frame ones, dropping some. The table includes about 490,000 clones, 75% to 90% detected once. The sequenced sample was peripheral blood. This rearrangement joins TRBV6-2 or TRBV6-3 to TRBJ1-2; D ambiguous. The clonotype was recovered from a human donor in a cohort sampled during active COVID-19. DNA of the CDR3: TGTGCCAGCAGTCAGAACGAAGACGCGGGCTATGGCTACACCTTC. Amino acids: CASSQNEDAGYGYTF.